This passage covers 25 T cell receptor beta chains from one sample sequenced in a study of OX40 agonist ivuxolimab in advanced cancers. The method was immunoSEQ multiplex PCR; TCRdb's version includes in-frame clones alone and lacks a portion of them. Among 35,000 to 45,000 clones listed, around 83% were seen once. The sequencing here drew on CD4+ or CD8+ T cells sorted from blood, taken in a trial of the OX40 agonist ivuxolimab. These receptors all stem from an adult with an advanced solid tumor such as melanoma, head and neck, liver or kidney cancer.

Only a few counts were recorded for this clone. The chain joins TRBV19 to TRBJ2-1; D is undetermined. The CDR3 has 13 amino acids. Germline CDR1 reads LNHDA; CDR2 reads SQIVND (reference sequence). Trimming pared 5 bases from V and 2 bases from J, leaving 7 bases between. CDR3 DNA sequence: TGTGCCAGTAGTTACGACCCCTACAATGAGCAGTTCTTC. Residues: CASSYDPYNEQFF.

The rearrangement joins TRBV15 to TRBJ1-4; no reliable D call. The V end was cut by 6 bases, the J end by 7 bases, with 9 bases between. The germline V gene encodes CDR1 LNHNV and CDR2 YYDKDF (reference sequence). The CDR3 runs to 12 residues. The CDR3 nucleotides read TGTGCCACCAGGGAGGATAGTGAAAAACTGTTTTTT. Its protein is CATREDSEKLFF.

The chain links TRBV7-8 to TRBJ1-2, with TRBD1 as a possible D gene (6 bases). This CDR3 region has 15 residues. CDR1 is SGHVS and CDR2 is FQNEAQ in the germline V gene. The V end lost 5 bases, the J end lost 4 bases, and 17 bases lay between the germline ends. The CDR3 DNA is TGTGCCAGCAGCCTAGAGAGAGGACAGCCCTATGGCTACACCTTC. It specifies CASSLERGQPYGYTF.

The CDR3 DNA is TGTGCCAGCAGCTTAGAGGGGGGGGCCTCCTACGAGCAGTACGTC. Residues: CASSLEGGASYEQYV. This rearrangement joins TRBV7-9 to TRBJ2-7; TRBD2 is a possible D gene (7 bases). V was cut by 1 base and J by 0 bases, with 10 bases left in between. This CDR3 comprises 15 residues. Per germline, CDR1 SEHNR and CDR2 FQNEAQ (reference sequence).

The chain has TRBV19 and TRBJ2-2; D remains unclear. CDR3 length: 16 residues. Trimming removed 8 bases from V and 0 bases from J, with 16 bases in between. Germline V gene data show CDR1 as LNHDA and CDR2 as SQIVND (reference sequence). The DNA for the CDR3 is TGTGCCAGTTTGACGGAAACCTACGCGAACACCGGGGAGCTGTTTTTT. It specifies CASLTETYANTGELFF.

The rearrangement joins TRBV7-6 to TRBJ1-1; TRBD1 agrees at 7 bases. J lost 3 bases, V lost 5 bases, and 3 bases had no gene match. The V gene's germline CDR1 is SGHVS and CDR2 FNYEAQ. The CDR3 spans 13 residues. This CDR3 reads CASSPDRDTEAFF. CDR3 nucleotides: TGTGCCAGCAGCCCCGACAGGGACACTGAAGCTTTCTTT.

The chain combines TRBV5-4 with TRBJ1-4, with a tentative D call TRBD1 (5 bases). This CDR3 has 18 residues. Trimming pared 3 bases from V and 0 bases from J, leaving 18 bases between. CDR1 and CDR2 (germline): SGHNT, YYREEE (reference sequence). The DNA for the CDR3 is TGTGCCAGCAGCTCTGAGTTAGGTCGGGACCCAACTAATGAAAAACTGTTTTTT. This translates into CASSSELGRDPTNEKLFF.

The chain carries TRBV7-9 and TRBJ2-2, with D unclear. Germline V gives CDR1 SEHNR, CDR2 FQNEAQ (reference sequence). The CDR3 contains 12 residues. Trimming removed 3 bases at V and 6 bases at J, with 5 bases between. The CDR3 nucleotides read TGTGCCAGCAGCTTTAATTCCGGGGAGCTGTTTTTT. It encodes CASSFNSGELFF. The whole variable domain, filled in from reference TRBV7-9 and TRBJ2-2, reads DTGVSQNPRHKITKRGQNVTFRCDPISEHNRLYWYRQTLGQGPEFLTYFQNEAQLEKSRLLSDRFSAERPKGSFSTLEIQRTEQGDSAMYLCASSFNSGELFFGEGSRLTVL.

The J gene is TRBJ1-1, the V gene TRBV6-1, with D uncertain. The CDR3 has 14 amino acids. V lost 5 bases and J lost 0, with 10 bases in between. Looked up from germline, CDR1 is MNHNS and CDR2 is SASEGT. Here the CDR3 DNA reads TGTGCCAGCAGTCTCGTGGCCCTGAACACTGAAGCTTTCTTT. Translation gives CASSLVALNTEAFF.

J is TRBJ2-5 and V is TRBV7-7; 8 bases agree with TRBD1. V lost 5 bases and J lost 5; bases outside the gene matches: 10. The length of the CDR3 is 15 residues. Germline-derived CDR1 and CDR2 are SSHAT and FNYEAQ (reference sequence). The CDR3 nucleotides are TGTGCCAGCAGCCAGTGGACAGGGACGGAGGAGACCCAGTACTTC. Residues: CASSQWTGTEETQYF.

The V gene is TRBV5-4, the J gene TRBJ1-2; no reliable D call. The germline CDR1 and CDR2 sequences are SGHNT and YYREEE (reference sequence). V was cut by 4 bases and J by 2 bases, with 15 bases left in between. This CDR3 is 15 amino acids long. In DNA form, the CDR3 reads TGTGCCAGCAGCCAAACACCCAGTTCCAACTATGGCTACACCTTC. Its translation: CASSQTPSSNYGYTF.

The V call is TRBV4-1, the J call TRBJ1-6, with D hard to call. CDR3 length: 15 residues. V was pared by 1 base and J by 3 bases, with 7 bases between. CDR1 and CDR2 (germline): MGHRA, YSYEKL. CDR3 loop: CASSQVGNYNSPLHF. As DNA, the CDR3 is TGCGCCAGCAGCCAAGTCGGCAACTATAATTCACCCCTCCACTTT.

V gene TRBV5-1 combines with J gene TRBJ2-1, with D unclear. From germline, CDR1 is SGHRS and CDR2 YFSETQ. The CDR3 is made up of 15 amino acids. V shed 0 bases and J shed 10 bases, with 17 bases lying between them. The CDR3 nucleotides are TGCGCCAGCAGCTTGGAGACGGAACTACTTTTGGAGCAGTTCTTC. Encoded protein: CASSLETELLLEQFF.

J is TRBJ1-5 and V is TRBV19; maybe TRBD1 (5 bases). Per germline, CDR1 LNHDA and CDR2 SQIVND (reference sequence). V was clipped by 5 bases and J by 2 bases, with 10 bases between them. The CDR3 is made up of 14 amino acids. The CDR3 DNA follows: TGTGCCAGTAGTCCCCTGACAGGCAATCAGCCCCAGCATTTT. Translation: CASSPLTGNQPQHF.

With regard to this clone: Just one base apart from a much larger clone, this may be a read error. The V gene is TRBV11-2, the J gene TRBJ1-5; D perhaps matches TRBD1 (5 bases). Germline V gene data show CDR1 as SGHAT and CDR2 as FQNNGV. This CDR3 spans 17 amino acids. The CDR3 loop reads CVSSEDEGYRVSQPQHF. The CDR3 bases are TGTGTCAGCAGCGAAGACGAGGGGTATCGGGTTTCGCAGCCCCAGCATTTT. Together with reference TRBV11-2 and TRBJ1-5, the CDR3 gives the full variable domain: EAGVAQSPRYKIIEKRQSVAFWCNPISGHATLYWYQQILGQGPKLLIQFQNNGVVDDSQLPKDRFSAERLKGVDSTLKIQPAKLEDSAVYLCVSSEDEGYRVSQPQHFGDGTRLSIL.

Comment on this clone: This CDR3 is also generated by other DNA sequences in the sample. The J gene is TRBJ2-7, the V gene TRBV4-3, with TRBD1 matching 7 bases. Per germline, CDR1 LGHNA and CDR2 YSLEER. The CDR3 is made up of 16 amino acids. V was pared by 0 bases and J by 1 base, with 6 bases of the junction left unmatched. The CDR3 reads CASSQDWPGGSYEQYF. Here the CDR3 DNA reads TGCGCCAGCAGCCAAGATTGGCCAGGGGGATCCTACGAGCAGTACTTC.

The chain recombines TRBV4-3 with TRBJ2-3; D might be TRBD1 or TRBD2, each matching 5 bases. The V and J ends lost 1 base and 2 bases respectively, with 13 bases between them. The length of the CDR3 is 16 residues. CDR1 LGHNA and CDR2 YSLEER come from the germline V gene. In nucleotides, the CDR3 is TGCGCCAGCAGCCAAGGTCGAGAGGGGCCCACAGATACGCAGTATTTT. Protein: CASSQGREGPTDTQYF.

This chain joins TRBV11-2 and TRBJ1-4; D is possibly TRBD1 (6 bases). The germline V gene encodes CDR1 SGHAT and CDR2 FQNNGV. This CDR3 spans 17 amino acids. The V end lost 5 bases, the J end lost 6 bases, and 22 bases lay between the germline ends. CDR3 amino acids: CASSPEYQGNLHEKLFF. CDR3 coding DNA: TGTGCCAGCAGCCCCGAGTACCAGGGGAACCTCCATGAAAAACTGTTTTTT.

The chain is built from TRBV15 and TRBJ1-1; TRBD1 is a possible D gene (5 bases). CDR1 is LNHNV and CDR2 is YYDKDF in the germline V gene (reference sequence). This CDR3 comprises 14 residues. Trimming shortened V by 4 bases and J by 4 bases, and 13 bases separated the two germline ends. CDR3 residues: CATSKLTGTTEAFF. CDR3 coding DNA: TGTGCCACCAGCAAATTGACCGGGACCACTGAAGCTTTCTTT. The complete variable domain, with remaining parts taken from reference TRBV15 and TRBJ1-1, reads DAMVIQNPRYQVTQFGKPVTLSCSQTLNHNVMYWYQQKSSQAPKLLFHYYDKDFNNEADTPDNFQSRRPNTSFCFLDIRSPGLGDTAMYLCATSKLTGTTEAFFGQGTRLTVV.

In its sample, this clone was seen once. The chain combines TRBV4-1 with TRBJ2-1, with D possibly TRBD2 on 5 matching bases. Germline loops: CDR1 MGHRA, CDR2 YSYEKL. CDR3 length: 15 residues. V lost 3 bases and J lost 0, with 9 bases in between. CDR3 bases: TGCGCCAGCAGCCAGGACTCAATCTCCTACAATGAGCAGTTCTTC. The encoded protein is CASSQDSISYNEQFF.

A few counts support this clone. The chain combines TRBV2 with TRBJ2-2; 8 bases are a match to TRBD1. J lost 1 base, V lost 6 bases, and 4 bases had no gene match. The V gene's germline CDR1 is SNHLY and CDR2 FYNNEI. This CDR3 region has 15 residues. The CDR3: CASRHTGGNTGELFF. The CDR3 bases are TGTGCCAGCAGGCATACAGGGGGGAACACCGGGGAGCTGTTTTTT.

CDR3 in amino acids: CASSLVQVVAGELFF. The CDR3 nucleotides read TGCGCCAGCAGCTTGGTACAGGTAGTTGCCGGGGAGCTGTTTTTT. The chain recombines TRBV5-1 with TRBJ2-2; tentative D call: TRBD1 (5 bases). The V end was cut by 0 bases, the J end by 6 bases, with 12 bases between. This CDR3 is built from 15 residues. From germline, CDR1 is SGHRS and CDR2 YFSETQ. Full variable domain (missing parts from reference TRBV5-1 and TRBJ2-2): KAGVTQTPRYLIKTRGQQVTLSCSPISGHRSVSWYQQTPGQGLQFLFEYFSETQRNKGNFPGRFSGRQFSNSRSEMNVSTLELGDSALYLCASSLVQVVAGELFFGEGSRLTVL.

The J gene is TRBJ1-5, the V gene TRBV7-8; maybe TRBD1 (5 bases). CDR1 SGHVS and CDR2 FQNEAQ come from the germline V gene. The germline V and J ends were trimmed by 2 bases and 2 bases, with 7 bases remaining between them. The CDR3 length is 14 residues. Here the CDR3 reads CASSLLTGNQPQHF. As DNA, the CDR3 is TGTGCCAGCAGCTTATTGACAGGCAATCAGCCCCAGCATTTT.

The rearrangement uses TRBV27 and TRBJ2-3, with TRBD1 matching over 8 bases. Germline CDR1 and CDR2: MNHEY and SMNVEV (reference sequence). The CDR3 sequence is 15 residues long. Trimming removed 4 bases from V and 6 bases from J; junction bases left unmatched: 9. CDR3 nucleotide sequence: TGTGCCAGCAGTTCCTTTCCCCAGGGGGCGGATACGCAGTATTTT. This translates into CASSSFPQGADTQYF.

V and J are TRBV2 and TRBJ2-5; TRBD2 might be the D (6 bases). V lost 2 bases and J lost 5, with 12 bases in between. Germline V lookup: CDR1 SNHLY, CDR2 FYNNEI. This CDR3 spans 14 amino acids. The CDR3 coding sequence is TGTGCCAGCAGTGAAAGGAGGGGCGGGGAGACCCAGTACTTC. As protein: CASSERRGGETQYF.